This record concerns one T cell receptor (beta chain) sequence. No cognate antigen has been identified for it. Base-call qualities are not available, and no considerably larger clone is one nucleotide away. The library was built by means of the immunoSEQ multiplex PCR assay. From the authors' description of their analysis: A statistical classification framework was built to diagnose cytomegalovirus status from the catalog of TCR beta chain sequences. TCRdb took over this immuneACCESS table, retaining in-frame rearrangements with V and J assigned. Such tables are incomplete; in checked studies, under half of the missing clones stem from an unresolved V gene, and the remainder is unexplained. V, J and clone size were drawn from that table, and D and trimming were deduced from the DNA. The sample table shows about 120,000 clones, and roughly 89% are seen once. The ten largest clones take up 1% to 1.4% of the sample.

Donors formed part of the validation cohort, which comprised about 120 subjects and was distinct from the first cohort of under 850 subjects. The data derive from a study of cytomegalovirus exposure and HLA in healthy donors (TCRdb year 2017). Turning to the overall study: According to a later analysis, the 120 validation repertoires were produced on the same platform as the 666 repertoires of the first cohort. The study aimed to test whether cataloging public T cell receptors could reveal signatures of past pathogen exposure. Besides the first cohort of approximately 710 subjects, a separate validation cohort made up of 120 or so different subjects was used. To predict cytomegalovirus infection status, the study combined high-throughput TCR immunosequencing, statistical association of individual TCRs with disease status, and machine learning. What the authors observed across the whole study: In a later analysis, TCRs clustered in the first cohort were found to also tend to co-occur in the roughly 120 validation repertoires, with about 94% of cluster scores above 0. In the study, about 150 TCR beta chains were listed as associated with cytomegalovirus. It was suggested by the authors that the approach could potentially be generalized to other disease states and immunological phenotypes. The classifier was reported to diagnose cytomegalovirus status with high specificity and sensitivity in both the original and validation cohorts. A few of the identified cytomegalovirus-associated TCR beta chains were confirmed in vitro to be specific for cytomegalovirus antigens. A later analysis lacked HLA typing for the validation cohort, so it scored co-occurrence in that cohort across all 110 or so repertoires. Most TCR sequences were seen in very few donors, while some public TCRs were found in many individuals.

CDR1 and CDR2, per the germline V gene, are ENHRY and SYGVKD. Trimming removed 0 bases from V and 5 bases from J; the gene matches leave 5 bases unexplained. There are 15 amino acids in the CDR3, from cysteine to phenylalanine inclusive. CDR3 DNA is the only sequence kept; it has 45 bases, read in frame from the first base. This sequence uses TRBV10-3 and TRBJ2-3; the junction holds 7 bases that match TRBD2. Sequencing used PBMCs. This TCR was sampled from a woman between 18 and 29 years old in good health and CMV-seronegative. The nucleotides are TGTGCCATCAGTGAGTCGAGGGCTAGCGGAGATACGCAGTATTTT. It encodes CAISESRASGDTQYF.